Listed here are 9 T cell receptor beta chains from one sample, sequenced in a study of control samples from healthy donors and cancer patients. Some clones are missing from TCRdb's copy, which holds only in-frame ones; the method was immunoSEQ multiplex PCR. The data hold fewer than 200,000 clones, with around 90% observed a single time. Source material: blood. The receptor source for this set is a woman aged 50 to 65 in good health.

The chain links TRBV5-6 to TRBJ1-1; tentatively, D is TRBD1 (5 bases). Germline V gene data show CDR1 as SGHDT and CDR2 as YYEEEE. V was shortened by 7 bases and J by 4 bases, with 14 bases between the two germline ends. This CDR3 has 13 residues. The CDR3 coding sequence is TGTGCCAGCCGACCGGGGGTCGGCACTGAAGCTTTCTTT. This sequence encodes CASRPGVGTEAFF.

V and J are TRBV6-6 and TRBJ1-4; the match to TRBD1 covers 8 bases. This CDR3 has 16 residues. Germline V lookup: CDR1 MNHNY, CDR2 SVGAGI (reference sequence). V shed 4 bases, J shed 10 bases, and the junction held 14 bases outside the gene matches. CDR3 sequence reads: CASSSSTGAEVRKLFF. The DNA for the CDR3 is TGTGCCAGCAGTTCCTCGACAGGGGCTGAGGTCCGAAAACTGTTTTTT.

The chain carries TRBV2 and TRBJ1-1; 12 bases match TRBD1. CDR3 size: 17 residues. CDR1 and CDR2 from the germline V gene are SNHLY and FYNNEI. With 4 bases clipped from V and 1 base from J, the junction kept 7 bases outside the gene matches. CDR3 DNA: TGTGCCAGCAGTGGCAGACCGGGACAGGGGGCGAACACTGAAGCTTTCTTT. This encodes CASSGRPGQGANTEAFF.

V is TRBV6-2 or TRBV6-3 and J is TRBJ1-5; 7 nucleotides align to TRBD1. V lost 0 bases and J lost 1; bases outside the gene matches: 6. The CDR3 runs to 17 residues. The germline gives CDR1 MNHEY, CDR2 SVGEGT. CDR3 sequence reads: CASSYSTGSGSNQPQHF. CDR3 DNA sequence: TGTGCCAGCAGTTACTCGACAGGGAGTGGCAGCAATCAGCCCCAGCATTTT.

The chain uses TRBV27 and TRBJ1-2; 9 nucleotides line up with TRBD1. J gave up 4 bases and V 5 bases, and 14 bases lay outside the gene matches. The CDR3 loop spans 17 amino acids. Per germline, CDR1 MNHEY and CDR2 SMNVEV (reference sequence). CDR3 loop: CASSTIPDRGRGYGYTF. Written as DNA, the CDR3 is TGTGCCAGCAGTACAATCCCGGACAGGGGAAGGGGCTATGGCTACACCTTC.

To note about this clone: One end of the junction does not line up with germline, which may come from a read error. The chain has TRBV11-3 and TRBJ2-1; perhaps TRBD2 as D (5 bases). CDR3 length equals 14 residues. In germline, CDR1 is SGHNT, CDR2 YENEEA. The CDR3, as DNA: TGTGCCAGCAGCCTAGACGGGGTATACAATGAGCAGTTCTTC. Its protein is CASSLDGVYNEQFF.

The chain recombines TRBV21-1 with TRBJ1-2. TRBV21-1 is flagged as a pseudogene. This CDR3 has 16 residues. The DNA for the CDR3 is TGTGCCAGCAGCCCAAAAGAGATACCCGCGCTCTCTTGCTACACCTTC. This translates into CASSPKEIPALSCYTF.

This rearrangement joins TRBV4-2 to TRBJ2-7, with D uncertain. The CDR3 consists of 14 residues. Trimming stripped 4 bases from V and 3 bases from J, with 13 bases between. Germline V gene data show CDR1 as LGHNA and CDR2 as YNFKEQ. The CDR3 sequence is CASSPDLVGYEQYF. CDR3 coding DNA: TGTGCCAGCAGCCCTGACTTAGTGGGCTACGAGCAGTACTTC.

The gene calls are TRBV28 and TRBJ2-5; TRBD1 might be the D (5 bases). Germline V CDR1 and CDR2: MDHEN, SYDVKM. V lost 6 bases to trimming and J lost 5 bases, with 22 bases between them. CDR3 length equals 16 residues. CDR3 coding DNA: TGTGCCAGCAGCCCTGCTTCGACAGCCCTTGGGGAGACCCAGTACTTC. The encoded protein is CASSPASTALGETQYF. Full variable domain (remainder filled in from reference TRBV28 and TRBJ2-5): DVKVTQSSRYLVKRTGEKVFLECVQDMDHENMFWYRQDPGLGLRLIYFSYDVKMKEKGDIPEGYSVSREKKERFSLILESASTNQTSMYLCASSPASTALGETQYFGPGTRLLVL.